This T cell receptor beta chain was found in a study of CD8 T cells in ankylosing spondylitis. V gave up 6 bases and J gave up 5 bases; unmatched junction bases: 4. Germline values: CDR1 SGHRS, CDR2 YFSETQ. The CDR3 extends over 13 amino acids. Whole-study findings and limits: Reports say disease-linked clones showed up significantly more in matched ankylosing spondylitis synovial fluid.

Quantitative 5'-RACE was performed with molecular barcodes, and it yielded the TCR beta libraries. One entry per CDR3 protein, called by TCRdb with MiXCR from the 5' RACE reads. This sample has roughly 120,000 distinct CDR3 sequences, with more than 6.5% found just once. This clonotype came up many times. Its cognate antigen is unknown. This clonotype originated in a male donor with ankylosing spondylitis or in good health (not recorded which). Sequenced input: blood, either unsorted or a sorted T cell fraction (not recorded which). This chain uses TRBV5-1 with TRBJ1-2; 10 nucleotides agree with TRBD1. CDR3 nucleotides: TGCGCCAGCAAACCGGGACAGGGGTATGGCTACACCTTC. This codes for CASKPGQGYGYTF.